Shown below are 20 T cell receptor beta chains from a single sample sequenced in a study of T cell clonality in common variable immunodeficiency. The table came from immunoSEQ multiplex PCR; TCRdb's copy has only in-frame clones and leaves some out. The sample contains roughly 34,000 clones, none of them singletons. These receptors' antigens are unknown. Overall study findings and caveats: Reportedly, TCR beta sequences from common variable immunodeficiency showed fewer deletions and N-nucleotide insertions.

Specimen: peripheral blood mononuclear cells. The receptor set was obtained from a human donor with common variable immunodeficiency.

This clone appeared a few times. The CDR3 is cut off 3 residues early in the read; its end comes from the germline J gene. The rearrangement joins TRBV18 to TRBJ1-1; 8 nucleotides match TRBD1. This CDR3 region has 18 residues. Losses at the gene ends were 2 bases for V and 0 bases for J; bases not matched to a gene: 11. Germline lookup yields CDR1 KGHSH and CDR2 LQKENI. The chain's CDR3 is CASSPMQGAASMNTEAFF. The sequenced CDR3 bases are TGTGCCAGCTCACCAATGCAGGGGGCAGCCTCAATGAACACTGAA.

This clone was counted ten times or more. The CDR3 end is not reached by the read, which stops 3 residues before it; the germline J gene fills it in. J is TRBJ2-3 and V is TRBV18; 9 positions agree with TRBD2. Germline-derived CDR1 and CDR2 are KGHSH and LQKENI. The CDR3 covers 16 residues. V dropped 6 bases and J dropped 0; count of bases not matched to a gene: 7. Incomplete CDR3 DNA: TGTGCCAGCTCCCCGACTAGCGGAACCAGCACAGATACG. This sequence encodes CASSPTSGTSTDT. The full CDR3 sequence reads CASSPTSGTSTDTQYF.

This clone has a count of ten or more. The read comes to an end 3 residues before the CDR3 does, leaving the germline J gene to fill in the end. The chain has TRBV27 and TRBJ1-6; TRBD1 matches at 8 bases. Looked up from germline, CDR1 is MNHEY and CDR2 is SMNVEV (reference sequence). With 3 bases clipped from V and 5 bases from J, the junction kept 3 bases outside the gene matches. There are 15 residues in the CDR3. CDR3: CASSFDRGDNSPLHF. The covered CDR3 bases are TGTGCCAGCAGTTTTGACAGGGGAGATAATTCACCC.

This clone was seen a handful of times. The read halts 3 residues ahead of the CDR3 end, with the missing end drawn from the germline J gene. V and J are TRBV30 and TRBJ1-2; D possibly corresponds to TRBD1 (5 bases). Germline-derived CDR1 and CDR2 are GTSNPN and SVGIG (reference sequence). This CDR3 is 12 amino acids long. The sequenced CDR3 bases are TGTGCCCGGCCCCGTGGCAGGGCGGAG. It specifies CARPRGRAE. The CDR3, in full, reads CARPRGRAEYTF.

This clone was seen a handful of times. The read ends 3 residues early relative to the CDR3; the germline J gene fills the gap. V is TRBV7-3 and J is TRBJ2-3, with a tentative D call TRBD2 (6 bases). This CDR3 spans 14 amino acids. CDR1 SGHTA and CDR2 FQGTGA come from the germline V gene. V gave up 5 bases and J gave up 0 bases, with 9 bases separating them. The CDR3 loop reads CASSIGGSTDTQYF. The sequenced CDR3 bases are TGTGCCAGCAGCATCGGGGGTAGCACAGATACG.

This clone was observed at least ten times. The read halts 3 residues ahead of the CDR3 end, with the missing end drawn from the germline J gene. The rearrangement uses TRBV11-3 and TRBJ2-7; weak D call: TRBD2 (5 bases). The CDR3 contains 14 residues. V dropped 0 bases and J dropped 3 bases, with 9 bases sitting between them. Germline CDR1 reads SGHNT; CDR2 reads YENEEA. The CDR3 bases that were read are TGTGCCAGCAGCTTAGATCGGGGAGACTACGAG. Translation: CASSLDRGDYE. The entire CDR3 is CASSLDRGDYEQYF.

In this sample, this clone turned up many times. The observed sequence ends 3 residues before the CDR3 terminus, with the missing tail filled in from the germline J gene. The J gene is TRBJ2-7, the V gene TRBV18; 11 bases are shared with TRBD1. This CDR3 has 15 residues. V trimming: 3 bases; J trimming: 4 bases; junction bases outside the gene matches: 5. Germline CDR1 reads KGHSH; CDR2 reads LQKENI. Partial CDR3 DNA: TGTGCCAGCTCACCCTTAGGGACAGGGGGATACGAG. Its protein is CASSPLGTGGYE. The full-length CDR3 reads as CASSPLGTGGYEQYF.

This clone was counted only a few times. Read sequence stops 3 residues before the CDR3 end, and the germline J gene provides the missing end. This chain connects TRBV6-2 or TRBV6-3 to TRBJ2-1; TRBD2 aligns across 9 bases. J lost 6 bases, V lost 2 bases, and 2 bases had no gene match. This CDR3 has 14 residues. Germline CDR1 is MNHEY and CDR2 is SVGEGT. The covered CDR3 bases are TGTGCCAGCAGTTACCCTAGCGGGACCAATGAG. Amino acid sequence: CASSYPSGTNE. The full-length CDR3 reads as CASSYPSGTNEQFF.

In its sample, this clone was seen many times. The read comes to an end 3 residues before the CDR3 does, leaving the germline J gene to fill in the end. The genes are TRBV19 and TRBJ2-5; possible D gene TRBD2, 5 bases. CDR3 length equals 15 residues. With 3 bases removed from V and 2 bases from J, the gap between germline ends came to 13 bases. Germline V gene data show CDR1 as LNHDA and CDR2 as SQIVND (reference sequence). The CDR3 here is CASSMALALQETQYF. The sequenced part of the CDR3 DNA is TGTGCCAGTAGTATGGCCCTAGCTCTACAAGAGACC.

This clone was picked up many times. The CDR3 is cut off 3 residues early in the read; its end comes from the germline J gene. The chain carries TRBV18 and TRBJ1-2; D uncertain. The germline V gene encodes CDR1 KGHSH and CDR2 LQKENI. This CDR3 comprises 15 residues. V gave up 4 bases and J gave up 6 bases, with 18 bases separating them. The CDR3 reads CASSHQQSESDGYTF. The part of the CDR3 DNA that was read is TGTGCCAGCTCACACCAACAATCCGAGTCCGATGGC. Full variable domain (remainder filled in from reference TRBV18 and TRBJ1-2): NAGVMQNPRHLVRRRGQEARLRCSPMKGHSHVYWYRQLPEEGLKFMVYLQKENIIDESGMPKERFSAEFPKEGPSILRIQQVVRGDSAAYFCASSHQQSESDGYTFGSGTRLTVV.

This clone was recorded a few times. The read finishes 3 residues shy of the CDR3 end, and the germline J gene is used to complete it. This sequence joins TRBV19 and TRBJ2-1; 9 bases line up with TRBD2. With V trimmed by 1 base and J by 7 bases, 5 bases remained unmatched. This CDR3 has 15 amino acids. Germline V CDR1 and CDR2: LNHDA, SQIVND (reference sequence). The CDR3 region is CASSIVTSGRNEQFF. The CDR3 DNA, read in part, is TGTGCCAGTAGTATAGTTACCAGCGGGAGGAATGAG. The full variable domain, in which reference TRBV19 and TRBJ2-1 provide the parts outside the CDR3, is DGGITQSPKYLFRKEGQNVTLSCEQNLNHDAMYWYRQDPGQGLRLIYYSQIVNDFQKGDIAEGYSVSREKKESFPLTVTSAQKNPTAFYLCASSIVTSGRNEQFFGPGTRLTVL.

CDR3 DNA (partial): TGTGCCAGCTCACCATCTCGGACAGGTTCGGAGACC. It specifies CASSPSRTGSET. The full CDR3 sequence reads CASSPSRTGSETQYF. The genes are TRBV18 and TRBJ2-5, with 7 bases fitting TRBD1. The sequenced fragment ends 3 residues before the CDR3 boundary, so the rest is inferred from the germline J gene. V dropped 2 bases and J dropped 5; count of bases not matched to a gene: 8. The CDR3 has 15 amino acids. Germline V gene sequence: CDR1 KGHSH, CDR2 LQKENI.

This clone turned up a few times. With the read ending 3 residues before the CDR3 end, the germline J gene is used to fill in that end. V gene TRBV19 combines with J gene TRBJ2-5, with 7 bases identical to TRBD2. Germline CDR1 and CDR2: LNHDA and SQIVND (reference sequence). V was pared by 1 base and J by 4 bases, with 0 bases of the junction left unmatched. The CDR3 covers 13 residues. CDR3 residues: CASSIGGGETQYF. The part of the CDR3 DNA that was read is TGTGCCAGTAGTATAGGCGGGGGAGAGACC.

This clone is termed medium-sized. Read sequence stops 3 residues before the CDR3 end, and the germline J gene provides the missing end. The chain has TRBV15 and TRBJ2-7, with TRBD1 matching 7 bases. Germline lookup yields CDR1 LNHNV and CDR2 YYDKDF (reference sequence). This CDR3 contains 13 residues. Unmatched junction bases numbered 3, after V lost 3 bases and J lost 4 bases. Partial CDR3 DNA: TGTGCCACCAGCAGGTTACAGGGGTACGAG. Protein product: CATSRLQGYE. The entire CDR3 protein is CATSRLQGYEQYF. Combining the CDR3 with reference TRBV15 and TRBJ2-7 gives the whole variable domain DAMVIQNPRYQVTQFGKPVTLSCSQTLNHNVMYWYQQKSSQAPKLLFHYYDKDFNNEADTPDNFQSRRPNTSFCFLDIRSPGLGDTAMYLCATSRLQGYEQYFGPGTRLTVT.

As to this clone: The read ends 3 residues before the CDR3 terminus; that terminus is restored from the germline J gene. The chain links TRBV30 to TRBJ1-1, with D maybe TRBD1 (5 bases). Trimming shortened V by 4 bases and J by 0 bases, and 12 bases separated the two germline ends. Per the germline V gene, CDR1 is GTSNPN and CDR2 is SVGIG (reference sequence). CDR3 length: 14 amino acids. The CDR3 reads CAWTGFLLNTEAFF. The CDR3 DNA, read in part, is TGTGCCTGGACAGGGTTTCTACTGAACACTGAA.

Concerning this clone itself: The observed sequence ends 3 residues before the CDR3 terminus, with the missing tail filled in from the germline J gene. This sequence joins TRBV25-1 and TRBJ1-1; TRBD1 matches 7 bases. This CDR3 has 12 amino acids. In germline, CDR1 is MGHDK, CDR2 SYGVNS. The CDR3: CASSEGRGRAFF. Incomplete CDR3 DNA: TGTGCCAGCAGTGAGGGTAGGGGGCGT.

The table lists this clone with a few counts. The CDR3 end is not reached by the read, which stops 3 residues before it; the germline J gene fills it in. The chain combines TRBV2 with TRBJ2-3; 8 positions match TRBD1. This CDR3 has 12 amino acids. The J segment lost 6 bases and the V segment lost 6 bases, leaving 2 bases of the junction unmatched. Germline CDR1 reads SNHLY; CDR2 reads FYNNEI. The sequenced part of the CDR3 DNA is TGTGCCAGCAGAACAGGGGGTGATACG. Amino acid sequence: CASRTGGDT. The full-length CDR3 reads as CASRTGGDTQYF.

In this sample, this clone turned up many times. The CDR3 loop is CASSLRLAGVYEQYF. The part of the CDR3 DNA that was read is TGTGCCAGCAGTTTAAGACTAGCGGGGGTCTACGAG. The chain has TRBV27 and TRBJ2-7, with TRBD2 identical over 12 bases. The CDR3 end is not reached by the read, which stops 3 residues before it; the germline J gene fills it in. The junction had 2 bases not matched to a gene; V was cut back by 2 bases and J by 3 bases. Germline loops: CDR1 MNHEY, CDR2 SMNVEV (reference sequence). The length of the CDR3 is 15 residues.

This clone was recorded many times. The CDR3 is cut off 3 residues early in the read; its end comes from the germline J gene. The chain links TRBV3-1 (or the pseudogene TRBV3-2) to TRBJ2-3, with TRBD2 identical over 11 bases. This CDR3 spans 15 amino acids. Germline V gene data show CDR1 as LGHDT and CDR2 as YNNKEL (reference sequence). V dropped 0 bases and J dropped 5; count of bases not matched to a gene: 1. The CDR3 is CASSQELAGEDTQYF. The CDR3 bases that were read are TGTGCCAGCAGCCAAGAACTAGCGGGAGAAGATACG.

With respect to this clone: The sequence runs out 3 residues before the end of the CDR3; the remainder is reconstructed from the germline J gene. The chain is built from TRBV19 and TRBJ1-6; 10 nucleotides line up with TRBD1. Looked up from germline, CDR1 is LNHDA and CDR2 is SQIVND (reference sequence). This CDR3 is 15 amino acids long. The V gene end was trimmed by 5 bases and the J gene end by 7 bases; junction bases not matched to a gene: 5. The CDR3 here is CASSPAGQGNSPLHF. The CDR3 DNA, read in part, is TGTGCCAGTAGTCCCGCGGGACAGGGGAATTCACCC.